This T cell receptor (beta chain) was identified during a study of T-cell memory formation after mild COVID-19. Overall study: The TCR clusters were mostly specific to one donor. Study outcomes and limitations: Clones contracting across day 15 to 85 had a balanced CD4/CD8 profile; later expanding clones leaned CD4+. The main location of contracting CD4+ clones was CM and EM, and that of contracting CD8+ clones was EMRA.

TCRalpha and TCRbeta libraries used 5'RACE with constant-segment primers and UMIs. TCRdb reprocessed the 5' RACE reads via MiXCR and lists one record per CDR3 protein. The sample records 200,000 or so distinct CDR3 sequences, 16% being singletons. The table lists this clonotype with a few counts. Its specificity is unknown. In germline, CDR1 is SGHVS, CDR2 FNYEAQ. V dropped 4 bases and J dropped 8 bases, with 17 bases sitting between them. The CDR3 is 14 amino acids. The chain couples TRBV7-6 to TRBJ1-2; tentatively, D is TRBD1 (6 bases). The TCR was taken from an adult woman who had mild COVID-19 (a few samples of this study predate the infection). Cell type and time point are not known. Source material: PBMCs or a T cell subset sorted from them (not recorded which). The CDR3 DNA reads TGTGCCAGCAGCTCAGAATCCTGGACAGCCGGCTACACCTTC. Translated, it gives CASSSESWTAGYTF.